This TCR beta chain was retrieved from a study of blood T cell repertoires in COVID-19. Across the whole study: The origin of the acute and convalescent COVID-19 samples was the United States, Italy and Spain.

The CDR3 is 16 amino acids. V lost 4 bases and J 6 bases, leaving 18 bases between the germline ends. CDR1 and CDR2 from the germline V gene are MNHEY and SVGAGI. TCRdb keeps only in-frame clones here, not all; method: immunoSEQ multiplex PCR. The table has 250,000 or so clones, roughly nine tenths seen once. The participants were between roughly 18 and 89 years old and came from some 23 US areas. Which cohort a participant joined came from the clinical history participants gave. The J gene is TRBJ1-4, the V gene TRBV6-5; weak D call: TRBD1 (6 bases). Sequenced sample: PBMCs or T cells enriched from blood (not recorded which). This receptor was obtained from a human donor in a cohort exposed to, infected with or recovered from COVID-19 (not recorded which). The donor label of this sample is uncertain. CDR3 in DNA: TGTGCCAGCAGTTCTTATCTACAGGGAACCCATGAAAAACTGTTTTTT. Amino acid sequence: CASSSYLQGTHEKLFF.